Listed here are 17 T cell receptor beta chains from one sample, sequenced in a study of regulatory and conventional T cells in RAG deficiency. Profiled with immunoSEQ multiplex PCR; TCRdb holds only in-frame clones, not every one. The data contain fewer than 10,000 clones, around 92% of them singletons. Blood CD4+ CD25-high CD127-low regulatory T cells supplied the genomic DNA template. These data also featured in a second study, about regulatory T cells. That study reports: Amplification used 52 TRBV primers and 13 TRBJ primers.

Specimen: Tregs sorted from blood. Receptors were obtained from a human donor in good health.

The gene calls are TRBV23-1 and TRBJ2-6; TRBD2 matches at 10 bases. TRBV23-1 counts as an open reading frame of uncertain function. The trim removed 7 bases at V and 0 bases at J, leaving 18 bases unmatched. CDR3 length: 21 residues. CDR3 residues: CASTLGGSRTSGSSGANVLTF. The CDR3 region has the DNA TGCGCCAGCACTCTAGGGGGTTCGAGGACTAGCGGTTCCTCTGGGGCCAACGTCCTGACTTTC.

V gene TRBV5-4 combines with J gene TRBJ2-1, with D possibly matching TRBD2 (5 bases). CDR3 size: 16 residues. The V gene lost 4 bases and the J gene lost 5 bases, with 19 bases spanning the gap. Germline CDR1 reads SGHNT; CDR2 reads YYREEE (reference sequence). The CDR3 DNA reads as TGTGCCAGCAGCCGGGGATGGGTAGCAGATAACAATGAGCAGTTCTTC. Its translation: CASSRGWVADNNEQFF.

The chain links TRBV19 to TRBJ1-5; D is ambiguous. The CDR3 sequence is 16 residues long. The germline V and J ends were trimmed by 7 bases and 1 base, with 17 bases remaining between them. Germline-derived CDR1 and CDR2 are LNHDA and SQIVND (reference sequence). CDR3 nucleotide sequence: TGTGCCAGTAAGGAGTCGGGGTTGGGAAGCAATCAGCCCCAGCATTTT. This sequence encodes CASKESGLGSNQPQHF.

The chain recombines TRBV16 with TRBJ2-5, with D unclear. CDR1 and CDR2 from the germline V gene are KGHSY and FQNENV. The CDR3 is 13 residues long. With 0 bases removed from V and 2 bases from J, the gap between germline ends came to 4 bases. CDR3 region: CASSQSRQETQYF. The DNA of the CDR3 is TGTGCCAGCAGCCAATCCAGACAAGAGACCCAGTACTTC. Full variable domain (rest looked up from reference TRBV16 and TRBJ2-5): GEEVAQTPKHLVRGEGQKAKLYCAPIKGHSYVFWYQQVLKNEFKFLISFQNENVFDETGMPKERFSAKCLPNSPCSLEIQATKLEDSAVYFCASSQSRQETQYFGPGTRLLVL.

V is TRBV5-1 and J is TRBJ2-5, with a tentative D call TRBD1 (7 bases). The CDR3 extends over 16 amino acids. The germline V gene encodes CDR1 SGHRS and CDR2 YFSETQ. The V end lost 0 bases, the J end lost 2 bases, and 14 bases lay between the germline ends. The CDR3 bases are TGCGCCAGCAGCTTGGCTCCGACAGGGACTCAAGAGACCCAGTACTTC. It is translated as CASSLAPTGTQETQYF. Complete variable domain (other parts from reference TRBV5-1 and TRBJ2-5): KAGVTQTPRYLIKTRGQQVTLSCSPISGHRSVSWYQQTPGQGLQFLFEYFSETQRNKGNFPGRFSGRQFSNSRSEMNVSTLELGDSALYLCASSLAPTGTQETQYFGPGTRLLVL.

The chain carries TRBV14 and TRBJ1-1, with a possible D match to TRBD1 (5 bases). This CDR3 spans 17 amino acids. Trimming cost V 0 bases and J 4 bases, with 18 bases left between them. Germline CDR1 SGHDN, CDR2 FVKESK. This CDR3 is CASSQDPPGLVGTEAFF. The CDR3 region has the DNA TGTGCCAGCAGCCAAGACCCCCCAGGGTTGGTGGGCACTGAAGCTTTCTTT.

The chain joins TRBV9 to TRBJ2-3; TRBD2 matches 11 bases. Unmatched junction bases numbered 15, after V lost 3 bases and J lost 6 bases. In germline, CDR1 is SGDLS, CDR2 YYNGEE. There are 18 residues in the CDR3. The CDR3: CASSAKLLAGVSADTQYF. CDR3 in DNA: TGTGCCAGCAGCGCGAAATTACTAGCGGGAGTTTCTGCTGATACGCAGTATTTT.

The chain has TRBV7-6 and TRBJ1-4; D may be TRBD1 (6 bases). Trimming left V 5 bases short and J 8 bases short, with 15 bases between. CDR1 is SGHVS, CDR2 FNYEAQ, per germline. CDR3 length: 14 amino acids. The DNA of the CDR3 is TGTGCCAGCAGCCGAAGCAGGGGAGGGGAAAAACTGTTTTTT. Its translation: CASSRSRGGEKLFF.

The chain couples TRBV28 to TRBJ1-5; D unresolved. Per the germline V gene, CDR1 is MDHEN and CDR2 is SYDVKM. The CDR3 spans 12 residues. V gave up 4 bases and J gave up 4 bases, with 5 bases separating them. The CDR3 here is CASSSVNQPQHF. The CDR3 bases are TGTGCCAGCAGTTCGGTTAATCAGCCCCAGCATTTT.

DNA of the CDR3: TGTGCCAGCAGCCTTATCAGAAACGCGAACACCGGGGAGCTGTTTTTT. Its protein is CASSLIRNANTGELFF. The gene calls are TRBV27 and TRBJ2-2; D gene ambiguous. The CDR3 contains 16 residues. The germline V gene has CDR1 MNHEY and CDR2 SMNVEV (reference sequence). The V and J ends lost 6 bases and 0 bases respectively, with 14 bases between them.

The chain uses TRBV30 and TRBJ2-7, with unresolved D. The V gene's germline CDR1 is GTSNPN and CDR2 SVGIG (reference sequence). The CDR3 is 17 residues long. Trimming shortened V by 0 bases and J by 4 bases, and 22 bases separated the two germline ends. In DNA form, the CDR3 reads TGTGCCTGGAGTGTACCCCTCTCCGCGGTAGTAGGATACGAGCAGTACTTC. Its protein is CAWSVPLSAVVGYEQYF. Together with reference TRBV30 and TRBJ2-7, the CDR3 gives the full variable domain: SQTIHQWPATLVQPVGSPLSLECTVEGTSNPNLYWYRQAAGRGLQLLFYSVGIGQISSEVPQNLSASRPQDRQFILSSKKLLLSDSGFYLCAWSVPLSAVVGYEQYFGPGTRLTVT.

CDR3 coding DNA: TGTGCCAGCAGCCCAAGGGGCTTAGGACTAGCGGATTACACCGGGGAGCTGTTTTTT. Residues: CASSPRGLGLADYTGELFF. V and J are TRBV14 and TRBJ2-2, with TRBD2 identical over 10 bases. The CDR3 extends over 19 amino acids. Germline CDR1 reads SGHDN; CDR2 reads FVKESK. Trimming removed 4 bases from V and 3 bases from J; junction bases left unmatched: 14.

The chain combines TRBV6-5 with TRBJ2-2, with 8 nucleotides matching TRBD2. The V and J ends lost 6 bases and 5 bases, in that order; junction bases with no gene match: 8. Germline V lookup: CDR1 MNHEY, CDR2 SVGAGI. This CDR3 is 15 amino acids long. Here the CDR3 DNA reads TGTGCCAGCAGCCCGGGACTAGAGACGACCGGGGAGCTGTTTTTT. Translating gives CASSPGLETTGELFF.

The chain couples TRBV11-3 to TRBJ1-1; tentative D call: TRBD1 (6 bases). In germline, CDR1 is SGHNT, CDR2 YENEEA. This CDR3 spans 14 amino acids. The germline V and J ends were trimmed by 1 base and 6 bases, with 12 bases remaining between them. CDR3 sequence (DNA): TGTGCCAGCAGCTTAGCACAGGGTTTTCCTGAAGCTTTCTTT. Residues: CASSLAQGFPEAFF.

This chain joins TRBV7-2 and TRBJ1-2; D uncertain. The CDR3 totals 14 residues. Germline CDR1 SGHTA, CDR2 FQGNSA. Trimming left V 2 bases short and J 5 bases short, with 12 bases between. CDR3 protein: CASSLLTGGYGYTF. In nucleotides, the CDR3 is TGTGCCAGCAGCTTACTGACGGGAGGATATGGCTACACCTTC.

This clone was seen more than once but under ten times. This chain joins TRBV2 and TRBJ1-1, with D unclear. The CDR3 sequence is 13 residues long. Deletions cut 4 bases from V and 1 base from J, with 7 bases between. Looked up from germline, CDR1 is SNHLY and CDR2 is FYNNEI. The DNA for the CDR3 is TGTGCCAGCAGTGCACAGACGAACACTGAAGCTTTCTTT. Its translation: CASSAQTNTEAFF.

The V call is TRBV11-3, the J call TRBJ2-6; D not resolved. Trimming removed 4 bases from V and 0 bases from J, with 7 bases in between. This CDR3 region has 15 residues. The V gene's germline CDR1 is SGHNT and CDR2 YENEEA. The DNA for the CDR3 is TGTGCCAGCAGCTCCGGCGACTCTGGGGCCAACGTCCTGACTTTC. Translation: CASSSGDSGANVLTF.